This T cell receptor beta chain was observed in a study of T-cell memory formation after mild COVID-19. This CDR3 contains 16 residues. Germline CDR1 is MGHRA and CDR2 is YSYEKL. Trimming took 8 bases from V and 2 from J; bases not matched to a gene: 12. TCRdb itself ran the 5' RACE reads through MiXCR, one entry per CDR3 protein. The data show some 300,000 distinct CDR3 sequences, with under 25% seen just once and around 20% held by the top ten. This clonotype appeared a few times. The antigen is not known. Whole-study findings and limits: The CD4+ clones that contracted clustered mainly within CM and EM, and the CD8+ clones concentrated in EMRA. The finding that pre-infection memory included some responding clones suggested that cross-reactive memory joined. There was a balanced CD4/CD8 profile in clones contracting day 15 to 85, and later expanders leaned CD4+. Confirmation of SARS-CoV-2 specificity was lacking for second-wave clones peaking day 37.

The gene calls are TRBV4-1 and TRBJ1-5; 7 bases are shared with TRBD1. Sequences were obtained from PBMCs or a T cell subset sorted from them (not recorded which). The sequence was collected from a man aged 18-30 years who had mild COVID-19 (a few samples of this study predate the infection). Cell type and time point are not known. Written as DNA, the CDR3 is TGCGCCAGCCGAGAGACGACAGGGAAGGGCAATCAGCCCCAGCATTTT. The encoded protein is CASRETTGKGNQPQHF.